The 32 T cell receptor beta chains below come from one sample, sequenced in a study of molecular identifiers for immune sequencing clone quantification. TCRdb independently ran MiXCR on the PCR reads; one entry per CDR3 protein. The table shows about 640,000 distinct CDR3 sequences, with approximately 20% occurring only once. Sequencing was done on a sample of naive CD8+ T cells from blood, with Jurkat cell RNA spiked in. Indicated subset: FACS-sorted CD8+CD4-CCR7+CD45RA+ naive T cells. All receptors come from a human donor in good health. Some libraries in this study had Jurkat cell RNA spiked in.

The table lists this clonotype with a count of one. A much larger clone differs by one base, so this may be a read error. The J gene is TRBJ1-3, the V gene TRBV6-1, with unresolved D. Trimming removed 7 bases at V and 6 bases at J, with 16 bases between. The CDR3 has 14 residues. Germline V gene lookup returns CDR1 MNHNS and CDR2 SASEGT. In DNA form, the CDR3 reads TGTGCCAGCAACCGGATGGCCCCAGAAAACACCATATATTTT. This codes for CASNRMAPENTIYF.

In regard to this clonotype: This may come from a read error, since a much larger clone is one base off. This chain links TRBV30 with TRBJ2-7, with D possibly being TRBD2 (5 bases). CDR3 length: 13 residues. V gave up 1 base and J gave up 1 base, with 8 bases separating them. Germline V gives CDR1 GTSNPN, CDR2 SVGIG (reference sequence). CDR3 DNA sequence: TGTGCCTGGAGTGGAGGAGGTTCCTACGAGCAGTACTTC. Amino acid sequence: CAWSGGGSYEQYF.

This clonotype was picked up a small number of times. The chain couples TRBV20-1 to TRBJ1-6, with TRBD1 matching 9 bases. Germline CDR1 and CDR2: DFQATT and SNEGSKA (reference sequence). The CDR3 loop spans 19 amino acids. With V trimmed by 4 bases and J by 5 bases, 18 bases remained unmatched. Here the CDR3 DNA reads TGCAGTGCTAAAGGTCGGGACAGGGTTATCTTTGGTGATAATTCACCCCTCCACTTT. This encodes CSAKGRDRVIFGDNSPLHF.

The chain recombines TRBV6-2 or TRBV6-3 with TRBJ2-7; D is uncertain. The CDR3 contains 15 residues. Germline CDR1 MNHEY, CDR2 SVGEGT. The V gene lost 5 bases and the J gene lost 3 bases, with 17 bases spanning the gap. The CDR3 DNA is TGTGCCAGCAGTACCCCCCTGGGCGGAGACTACGAGCAGTACTTC. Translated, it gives CASSTPLGGDYEQYF.

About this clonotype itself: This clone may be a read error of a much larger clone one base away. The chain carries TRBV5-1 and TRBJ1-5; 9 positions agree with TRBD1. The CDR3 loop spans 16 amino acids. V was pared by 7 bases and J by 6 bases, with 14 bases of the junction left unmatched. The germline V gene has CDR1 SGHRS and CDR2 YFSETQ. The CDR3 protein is CASGPAPGQGSQPQHF. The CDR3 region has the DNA TGCGCCAGCGGCCCCGCTCCGGGACAGGGTAGTCAGCCCCAGCATTTT.

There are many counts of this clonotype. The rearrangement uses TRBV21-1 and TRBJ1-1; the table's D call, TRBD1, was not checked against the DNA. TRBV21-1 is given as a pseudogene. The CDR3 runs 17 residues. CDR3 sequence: CASSKELATGVTTEAFF. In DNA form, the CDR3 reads TGTGCCAGCAGCAAAGAGCTTGCGACAGGGGTAACCACTGAAGCTTTCTTT.

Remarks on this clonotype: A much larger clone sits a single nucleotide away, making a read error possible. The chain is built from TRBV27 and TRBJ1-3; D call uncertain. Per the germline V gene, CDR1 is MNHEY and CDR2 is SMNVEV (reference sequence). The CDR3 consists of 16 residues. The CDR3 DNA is TGTGCCAGCAGTCCCAATCCGGGGATAACTGGAAACACCGTATATTTT. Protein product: CASSPNPGITGNTVYF.

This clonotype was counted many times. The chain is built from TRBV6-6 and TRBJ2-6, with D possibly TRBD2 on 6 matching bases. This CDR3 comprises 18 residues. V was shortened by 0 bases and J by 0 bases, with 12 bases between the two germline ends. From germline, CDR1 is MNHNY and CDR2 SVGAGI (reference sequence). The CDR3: CASSYSPVEGSGANVLTF. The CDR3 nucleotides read TGTGCCAGCAGTTACTCCCCCGTGGAGGGCTCTGGGGCCAACGTCCTGACTTTC.

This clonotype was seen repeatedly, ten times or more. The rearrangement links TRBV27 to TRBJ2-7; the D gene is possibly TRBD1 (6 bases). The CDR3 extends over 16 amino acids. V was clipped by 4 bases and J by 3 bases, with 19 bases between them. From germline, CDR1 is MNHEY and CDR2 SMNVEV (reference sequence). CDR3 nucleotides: TGTGCCAGCAGTTACATCCCGATTACAGGGAACTACGAGCAGTACTTC. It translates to CASSYIPITGNYEQYF.

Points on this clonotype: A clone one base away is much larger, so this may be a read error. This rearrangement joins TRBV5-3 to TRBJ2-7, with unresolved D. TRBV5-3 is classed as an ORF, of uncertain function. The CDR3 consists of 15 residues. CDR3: CTSSLLAELGYEQYF. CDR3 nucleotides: TGTACCAGCAGCTTGCTTGCGGAACTGGGCTACGAGCAGTACTTC.

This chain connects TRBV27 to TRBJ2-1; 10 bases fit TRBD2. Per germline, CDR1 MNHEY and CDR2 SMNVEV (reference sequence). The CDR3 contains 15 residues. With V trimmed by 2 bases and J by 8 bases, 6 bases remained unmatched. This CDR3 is CASSLNSGGIDEQFF. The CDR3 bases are TGTGCCAGCAGTTTAAATAGCGGGGGGATAGATGAGCAGTTCTTC.

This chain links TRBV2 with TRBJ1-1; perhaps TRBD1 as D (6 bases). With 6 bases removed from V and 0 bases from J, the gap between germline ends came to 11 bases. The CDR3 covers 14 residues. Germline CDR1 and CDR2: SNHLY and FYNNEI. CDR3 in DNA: TGTGCCAGCAGCGATAGGGGGATGAACACTGAAGCTTTCTTT. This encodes CASSDRGMNTEAFF.

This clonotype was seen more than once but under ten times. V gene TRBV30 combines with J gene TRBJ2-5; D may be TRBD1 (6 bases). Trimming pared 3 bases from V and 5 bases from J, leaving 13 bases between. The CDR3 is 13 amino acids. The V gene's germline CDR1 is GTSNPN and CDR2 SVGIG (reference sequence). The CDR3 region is CAWSVVTGETQYF. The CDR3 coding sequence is TGTGCCTGGAGCGTGGTAACAGGGGAGACCCAGTACTTC.

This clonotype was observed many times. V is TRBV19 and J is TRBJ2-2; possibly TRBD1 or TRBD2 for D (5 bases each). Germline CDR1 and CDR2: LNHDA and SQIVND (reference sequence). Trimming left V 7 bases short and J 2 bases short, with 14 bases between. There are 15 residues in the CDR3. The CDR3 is CASISWGSNTGELFF. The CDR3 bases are TGTGCCAGTATCTCCTGGGGGAGTAACACCGGGGAGCTGTTTTTT.

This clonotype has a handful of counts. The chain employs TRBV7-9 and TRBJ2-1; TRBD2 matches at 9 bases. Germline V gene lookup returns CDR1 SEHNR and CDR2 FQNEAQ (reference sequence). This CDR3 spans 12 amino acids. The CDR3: CGASGAYNEQFF. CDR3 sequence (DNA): TGTGGTGCTAGCGGGGCCTACAATGAGCAGTTCTTC.

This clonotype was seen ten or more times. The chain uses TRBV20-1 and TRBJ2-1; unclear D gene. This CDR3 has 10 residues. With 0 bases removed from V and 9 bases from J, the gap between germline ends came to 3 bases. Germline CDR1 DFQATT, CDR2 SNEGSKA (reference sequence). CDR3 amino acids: CSARDVEQFF. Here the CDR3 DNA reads TGCAGTGCTAGAGATGTTGAGCAGTTCTTC.

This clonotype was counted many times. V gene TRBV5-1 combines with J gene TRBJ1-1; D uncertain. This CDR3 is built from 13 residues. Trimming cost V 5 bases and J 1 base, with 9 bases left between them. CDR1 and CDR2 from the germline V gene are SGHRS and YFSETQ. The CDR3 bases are TGCGCCAGCAGATGGGCAGGGAACACTGAAGCTTTCTTT. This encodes CASRWAGNTEAFF.

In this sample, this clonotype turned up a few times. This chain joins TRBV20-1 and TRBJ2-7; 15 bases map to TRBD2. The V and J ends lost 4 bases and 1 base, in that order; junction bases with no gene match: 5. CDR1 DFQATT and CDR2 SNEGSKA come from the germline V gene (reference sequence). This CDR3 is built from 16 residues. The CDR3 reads CSAKGLAGGKSYEQYF. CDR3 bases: TGCAGTGCTAAGGGACTAGCGGGGGGTAAATCCTACGAGCAGTACTTC.

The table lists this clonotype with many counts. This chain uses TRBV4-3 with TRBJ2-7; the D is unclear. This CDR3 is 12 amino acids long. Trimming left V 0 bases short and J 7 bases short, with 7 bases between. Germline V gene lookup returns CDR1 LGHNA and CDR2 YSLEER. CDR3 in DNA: TGCGCCAGCAGCCAAGAGAGGCAAGAGCAGTACTTC. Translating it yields CASSQERQEQYF.

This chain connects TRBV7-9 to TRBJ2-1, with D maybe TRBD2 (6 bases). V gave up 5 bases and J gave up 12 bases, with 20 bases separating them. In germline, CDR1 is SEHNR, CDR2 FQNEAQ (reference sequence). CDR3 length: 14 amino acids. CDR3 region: CASSPGTLRDGQFF. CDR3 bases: TGTGCCAGCAGCCCCGGGACCCTGCGGGATGGGCAGTTCTTC.

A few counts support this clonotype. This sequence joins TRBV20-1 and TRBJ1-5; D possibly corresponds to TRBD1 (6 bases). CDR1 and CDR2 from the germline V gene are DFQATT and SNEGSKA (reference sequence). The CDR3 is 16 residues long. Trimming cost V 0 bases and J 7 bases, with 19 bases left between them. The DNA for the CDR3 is TGCAGTGCTAGAGAACGAGGATGGGGGGCGCGGCAGCCCCAGCATTTT. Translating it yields CSARERGWGARQPQHF.

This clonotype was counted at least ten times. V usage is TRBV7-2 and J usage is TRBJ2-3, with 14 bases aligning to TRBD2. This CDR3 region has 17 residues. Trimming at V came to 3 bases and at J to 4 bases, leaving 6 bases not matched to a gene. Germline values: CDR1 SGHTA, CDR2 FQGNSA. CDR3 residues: CASSLGLAGVSADTQYF. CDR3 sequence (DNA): TGTGCCAGCAGCTTGGGACTAGCGGGAGTAAGTGCAGATACGCAGTATTTT.

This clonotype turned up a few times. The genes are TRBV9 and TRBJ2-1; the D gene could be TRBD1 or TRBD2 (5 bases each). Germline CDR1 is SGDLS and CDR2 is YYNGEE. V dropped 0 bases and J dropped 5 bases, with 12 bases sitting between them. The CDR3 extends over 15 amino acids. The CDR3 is CASSVEPGRDNEQFF. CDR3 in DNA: TGTGCCAGCAGCGTAGAACCGGGGCGAGACAATGAGCAGTTCTTC.

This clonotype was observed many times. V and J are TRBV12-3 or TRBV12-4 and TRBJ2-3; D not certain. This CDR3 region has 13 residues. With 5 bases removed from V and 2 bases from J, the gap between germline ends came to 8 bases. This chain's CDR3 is CASSPPLTDTQYF. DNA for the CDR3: TGTGCCAGCAGTCCGCCTCTCACAGATACGCAGTATTTT.

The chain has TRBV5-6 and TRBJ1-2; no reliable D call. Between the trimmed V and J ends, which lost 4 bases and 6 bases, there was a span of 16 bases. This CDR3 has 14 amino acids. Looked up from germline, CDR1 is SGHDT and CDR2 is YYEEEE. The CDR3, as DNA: TGTGCCAGCAGCGCCGCCCCTCAGGACGATGGCTACACCTTC. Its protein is CASSAAPQDDGYTF.

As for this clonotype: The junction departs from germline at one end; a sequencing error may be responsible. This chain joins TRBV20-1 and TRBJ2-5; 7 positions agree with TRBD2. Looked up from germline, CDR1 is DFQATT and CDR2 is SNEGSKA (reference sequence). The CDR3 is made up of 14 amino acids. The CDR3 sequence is CSAIFSGEQGTQYF. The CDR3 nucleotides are TGCAGTGCTATTTTCAGCGGGGAGCAAGGGACCCAGTACTTC.

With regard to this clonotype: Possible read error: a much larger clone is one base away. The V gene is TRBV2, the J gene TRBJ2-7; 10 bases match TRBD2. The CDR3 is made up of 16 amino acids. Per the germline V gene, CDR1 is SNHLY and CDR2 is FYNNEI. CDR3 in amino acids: CASSEFTSGAGYEQHF. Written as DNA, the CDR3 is TGTGCCAGCAGTGAATTTACTAGCGGGGCCGGCTACGAGCAGCACTTC.

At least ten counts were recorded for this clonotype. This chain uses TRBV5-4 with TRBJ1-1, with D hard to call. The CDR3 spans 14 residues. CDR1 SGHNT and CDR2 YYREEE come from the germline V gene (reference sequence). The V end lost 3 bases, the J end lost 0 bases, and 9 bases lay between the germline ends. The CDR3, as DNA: TGTGCCAGCAGCTGGAGGGATTTGAACACTGAAGCTTTCTTT. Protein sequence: CASSWRDLNTEAFF.

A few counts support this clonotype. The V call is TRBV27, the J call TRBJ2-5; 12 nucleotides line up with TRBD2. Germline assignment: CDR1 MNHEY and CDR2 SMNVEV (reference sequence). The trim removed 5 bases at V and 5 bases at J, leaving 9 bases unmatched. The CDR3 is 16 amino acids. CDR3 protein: CASSQTSGGFGETQYF. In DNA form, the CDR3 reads TGTGCCAGCAGTCAGACTAGCGGGGGATTCGGGGAGACCCAGTACTTC.

Here the CDR3 reads CASSMTRLAGGSNEQFF. Written as DNA, the CDR3 is TGTGCCAGCAGTATGACCCGACTAGCGGGGGGGTCGAATGAGCAGTTCTTC. The rearrangement uses TRBV6-1 and TRBJ2-1, with 14 bases that match TRBD2. The V segment lost 5 bases and the J segment 7 bases; nucleotides outside the gene matches: 10. The CDR3 is 17 amino acids. Per the germline V gene, CDR1 is MNHNS and CDR2 is SASEGT.

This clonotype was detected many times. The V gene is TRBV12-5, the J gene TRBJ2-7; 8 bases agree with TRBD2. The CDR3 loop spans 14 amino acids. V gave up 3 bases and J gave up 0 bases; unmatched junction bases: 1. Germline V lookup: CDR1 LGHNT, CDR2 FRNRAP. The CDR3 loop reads CASGLSGGSYEQYF. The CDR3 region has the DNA TGTGCTAGTGGTTTAAGCGGGGGCTCCTACGAGCAGTACTTC.

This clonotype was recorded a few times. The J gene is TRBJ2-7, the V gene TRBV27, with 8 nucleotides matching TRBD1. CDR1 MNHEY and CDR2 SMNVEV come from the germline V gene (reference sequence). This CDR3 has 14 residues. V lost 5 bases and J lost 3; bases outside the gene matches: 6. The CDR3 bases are TGTGCCAGCAGTCCAGGGGGCGCAGGCTACGAGCAGTACTTC. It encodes CASSPGGAGYEQYF.